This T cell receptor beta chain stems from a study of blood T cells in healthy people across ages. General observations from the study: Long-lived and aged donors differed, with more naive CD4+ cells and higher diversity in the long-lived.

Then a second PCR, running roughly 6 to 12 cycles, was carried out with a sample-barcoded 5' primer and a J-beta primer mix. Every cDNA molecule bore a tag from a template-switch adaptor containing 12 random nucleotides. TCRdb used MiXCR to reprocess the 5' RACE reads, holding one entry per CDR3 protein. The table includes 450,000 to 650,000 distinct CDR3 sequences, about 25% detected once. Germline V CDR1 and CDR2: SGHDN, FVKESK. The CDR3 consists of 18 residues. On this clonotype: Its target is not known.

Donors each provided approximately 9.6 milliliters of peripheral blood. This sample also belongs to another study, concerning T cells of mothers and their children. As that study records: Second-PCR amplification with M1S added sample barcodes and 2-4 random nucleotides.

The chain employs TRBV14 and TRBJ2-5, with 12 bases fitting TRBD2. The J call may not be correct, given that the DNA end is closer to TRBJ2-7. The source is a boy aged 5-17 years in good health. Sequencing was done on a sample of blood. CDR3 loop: CASFFWSGTSGPGYEQYF. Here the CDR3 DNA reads TGTGCCAGCTTCTTTTGGAGCGGGACTAGCGGGCCAGGCTACGAGCAGTACTTC.